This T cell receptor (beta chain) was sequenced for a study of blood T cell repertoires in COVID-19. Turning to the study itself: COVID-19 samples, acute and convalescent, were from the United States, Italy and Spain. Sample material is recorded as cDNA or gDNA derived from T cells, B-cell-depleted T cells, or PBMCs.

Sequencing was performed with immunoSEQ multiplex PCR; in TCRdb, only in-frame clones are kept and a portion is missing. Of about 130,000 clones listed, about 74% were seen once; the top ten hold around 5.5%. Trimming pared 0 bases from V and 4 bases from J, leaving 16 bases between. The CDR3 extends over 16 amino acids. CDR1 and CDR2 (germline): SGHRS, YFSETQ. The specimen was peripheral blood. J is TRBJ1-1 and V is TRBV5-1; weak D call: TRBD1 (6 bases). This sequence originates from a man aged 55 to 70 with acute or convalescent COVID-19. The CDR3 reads CASSLGPLGGGTEAFF. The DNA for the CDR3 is TGCGCCAGCAGCTTGGGGCCCCTAGGGGGTGGCACTGAAGCTTTCTTT.